This T cell receptor beta chain was sequenced during a study of blood T cell repertoires in COVID-19. Study-wide background: Acute-phase and convalescent COVID-19 samples originated in the United States, Italy and Spain. Sources were T cells, B-cell-depleted T cells, or PBMCs; the material itself was cDNA or gDNA.

Per the authors' pipeline: For nucleated cells, counts were estimated from reference gene primer amplification. This table comes from immunoSEQ multiplex PCR, and its TCRdb copy is limited to in-frame clones, with some not included. V, J and clone size are those of that table, while D and trimming were read from the DNA. The table lists 190,000 or so clones, 88% of them singletons. V was trimmed by 6 bases and J by 8 bases, leaving 14 bases between them. This CDR3 spans 13 amino acids. Germline lookup yields CDR1 ENHRY and CDR2 SYGVKD. The TCR was taken from a woman in her 30s with acute or convalescent COVID-19. The chain has TRBV10-3 and TRBJ1-5; D unresolved. Sequenced material: peripheral blood. CDR3 DNA: TGTGCCATCAGCGTCCGGGGAGAGGAGCCCCAGCATTTT. Amino acids: CAISVRGEEPQHF.